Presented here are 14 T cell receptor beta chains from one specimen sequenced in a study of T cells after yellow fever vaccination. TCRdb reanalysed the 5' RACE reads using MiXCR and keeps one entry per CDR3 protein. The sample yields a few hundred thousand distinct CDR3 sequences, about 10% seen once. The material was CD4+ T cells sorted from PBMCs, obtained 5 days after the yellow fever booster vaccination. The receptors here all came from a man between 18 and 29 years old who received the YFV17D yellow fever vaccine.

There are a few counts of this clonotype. CDR3 DNA sequence: TGTGCCAGCAGTCCCGGCCCCAGCTCCTACGAGCAGTACTTC. Translation: CASSPGPSSYEQYF. The chain joins TRBV6-5 to TRBJ2-7; no definite D call. The CDR3 covers 14 residues. Germline CDR1 and CDR2: MNHEY and SVGAGI. V was clipped by 5 bases and J by 0 bases, with 11 bases between them.

DNA for the CDR3: TGCGCCAGCAGTCCGGGACTAGCGGGGGGTCCCACCGGGGAGCTGTTTTTT. As protein: CASSPGLAGGPTGELFF. The gene calls are TRBV4-1 and TRBJ2-2; 15 bases align to TRBD2. Germline assignment: CDR1 MGHRA and CDR2 YSYEKL. Losses at the gene ends were 6 bases for V and 4 bases for J; bases not matched to a gene: 6. The CDR3 is 17 residues long.

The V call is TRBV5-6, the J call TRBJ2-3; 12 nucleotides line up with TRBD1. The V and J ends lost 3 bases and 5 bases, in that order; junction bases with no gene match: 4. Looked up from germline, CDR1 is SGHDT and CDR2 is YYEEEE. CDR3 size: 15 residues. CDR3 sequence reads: CASSWDRGLKDTQYF. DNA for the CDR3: TGTGCCAGCAGCTGGGACAGGGGGCTTAAAGATACGCAGTATTTT.

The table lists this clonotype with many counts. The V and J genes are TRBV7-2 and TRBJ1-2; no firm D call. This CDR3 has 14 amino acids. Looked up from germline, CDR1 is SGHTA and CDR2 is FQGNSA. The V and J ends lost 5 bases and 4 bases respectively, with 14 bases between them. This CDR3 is CASSLGGTVYGYTF. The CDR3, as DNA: TGTGCCAGCAGCCTCGGAGGAACGGTCTATGGCTACACCTTC.

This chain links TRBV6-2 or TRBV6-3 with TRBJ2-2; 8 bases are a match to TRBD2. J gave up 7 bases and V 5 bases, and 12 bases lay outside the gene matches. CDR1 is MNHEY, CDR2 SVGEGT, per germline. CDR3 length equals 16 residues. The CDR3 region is CASSPGGAGYIGELFF. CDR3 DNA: TGTGCCAGCAGTCCCGGGGGGGCCGGTTACATCGGGGAGCTGTTTTTT.

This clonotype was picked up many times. The CDR3: CASSVQGEGETQYF. In nucleotides, the CDR3 is TGCGCCAGCAGCGTACAGGGGGAAGGAGAGACCCAGTACTTC. This chain connects TRBV5-1 to TRBJ2-5, with 8 bases aligning to TRBD1. J gave up 4 bases and V 4 bases, and 6 bases lay outside the gene matches. The CDR3 spans 14 residues. In germline, CDR1 is SGHRS, CDR2 YFSETQ.

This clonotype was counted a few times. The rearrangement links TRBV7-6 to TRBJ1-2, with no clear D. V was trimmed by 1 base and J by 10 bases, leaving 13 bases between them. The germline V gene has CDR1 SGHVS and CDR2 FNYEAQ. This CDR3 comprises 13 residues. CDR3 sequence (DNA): TGTGCCAGCAGCTTAGAGAGCTCCGCCCCCTACACCTTC. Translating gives CASSLESSAPYTF.

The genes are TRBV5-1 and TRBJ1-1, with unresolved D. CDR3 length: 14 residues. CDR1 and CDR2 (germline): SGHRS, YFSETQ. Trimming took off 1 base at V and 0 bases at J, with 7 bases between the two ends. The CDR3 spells CASSLPTLNTEAFF. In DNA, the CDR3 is TGCGCCAGCAGCTTGCCGACTTTGAACACTGAAGCTTTCTTT.

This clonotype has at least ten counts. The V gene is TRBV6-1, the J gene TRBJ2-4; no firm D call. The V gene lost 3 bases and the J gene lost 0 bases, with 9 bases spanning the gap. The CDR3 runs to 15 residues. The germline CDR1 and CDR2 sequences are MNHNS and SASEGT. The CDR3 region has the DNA TGTGCCAGCAGTGATTTTGGGTCAGCCAAAAACATTCAGTACTTC. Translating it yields CASSDFGSAKNIQYF.

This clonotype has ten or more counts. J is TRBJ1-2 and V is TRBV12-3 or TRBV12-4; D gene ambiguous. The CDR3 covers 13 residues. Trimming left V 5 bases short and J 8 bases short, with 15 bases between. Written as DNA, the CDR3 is TGTGCCAGCAGTCCCCGCAGCACGGGAGGCTACACCTTC. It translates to CASSPRSTGGYTF.

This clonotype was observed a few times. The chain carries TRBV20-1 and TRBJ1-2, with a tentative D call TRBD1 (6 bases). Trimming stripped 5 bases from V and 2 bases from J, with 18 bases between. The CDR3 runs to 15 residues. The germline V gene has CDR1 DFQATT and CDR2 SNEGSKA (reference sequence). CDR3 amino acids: CSAPSGGHINYGYTF. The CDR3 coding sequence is TGCAGTGCTCCCTCTGGGGGACACATAAACTATGGCTACACCTTC.

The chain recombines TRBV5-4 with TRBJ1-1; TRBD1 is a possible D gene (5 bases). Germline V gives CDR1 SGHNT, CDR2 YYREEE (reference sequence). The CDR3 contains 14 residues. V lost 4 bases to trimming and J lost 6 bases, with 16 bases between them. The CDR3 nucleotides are TGTGCCAGCAGCCCGGGGGGAGGGGTCGCTGAAGCTTTCTTT. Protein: CASSPGGGVAEAFF.

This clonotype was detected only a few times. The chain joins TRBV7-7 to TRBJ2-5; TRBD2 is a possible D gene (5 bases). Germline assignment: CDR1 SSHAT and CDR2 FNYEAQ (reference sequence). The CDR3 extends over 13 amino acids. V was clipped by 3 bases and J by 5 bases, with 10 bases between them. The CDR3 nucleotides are TGTGCCAGCAGCTTTGACCGCGGGGAGACCCAGTACTTC. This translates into CASSFDRGETQYF.

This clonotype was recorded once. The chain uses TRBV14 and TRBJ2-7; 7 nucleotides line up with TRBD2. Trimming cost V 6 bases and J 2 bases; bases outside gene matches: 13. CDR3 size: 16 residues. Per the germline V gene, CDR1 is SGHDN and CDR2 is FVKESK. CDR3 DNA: TGTGCCAGCAGGCCTAGCGGTACCGGCCGTACCTACGAGCAGTACTTC. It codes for CASRPSGTGRTYEQYF.